The 14 T cell receptor beta chains presented below share a single source sample, sequenced in a study of post-analysis software for immune sequencing data. Whole-study findings and limits: In patients, TRBV5-6, TRBV5-1 and TRBV20-1 belonged to roughly 5 TRBV segments found more frequently than in controls.

Libraries were made from TCR beta cDNA, and they carried unique molecular identifiers. TCRdb fed the PCR reads into MiXCR, producing one record per CDR3 protein. Altogether 750,000 to 950,000 distinct CDR3 sequences are present, approximately 57% being singletons, with the ten largest covering 4% to 5.5%. No antigen has been identified for these receptors. Specimen: blood. These receptors were taken from a girl between 10 and 17 years old with multiple sclerosis.

The chain joins TRBV20-1 to TRBJ2-4; 9 bases are a match to TRBD2. The J call may be faulty, since TRBJ2-7 better matches the DNA end. CDR1 is DFQATT, CDR2 SNEGSKA, per germline (reference sequence). This CDR3 has 15 residues. The CDR3 loop reads CSARVSGRVPYEQYF. CDR3 nucleotides: TGCAGTGCTAGGGTTAGCGGGAGAGTACCCTACGAGCAGTACTTC.

The V call is TRBV10-3, the J call TRBJ1-2, with a possible D match to TRBD1 (6 bases). Trimming stripped 7 bases from V and 4 bases from J, with 19 bases between. The CDR3 runs to 15 residues. Germline V gene sequence: CDR1 ENHRY, CDR2 SYGVKD. The CDR3 sequence is CAITPGQRRSYGYTF. The CDR3 coding sequence is TGTGCCATCACCCCAGGACAGCGCCGATCCTATGGCTACACCTTC.

This clonotype was counted only a few times. V gene TRBV6-5 combines with J gene TRBJ1-2; D call uncertain. The V end was cut by 3 bases, the J end by 7 bases, with 18 bases between. Germline CDR1 is MNHEY and CDR2 is SVGAGI. CDR3 length equals 15 residues. CDR3 bases: TGTGCCAGCAGTTATTTCCAGAGATCTTTGGGTGGCTACACCTTC. It codes for CASSYFQRSLGGYTF.

The rearrangement joins TRBV9 to TRBJ1-1; D is undetermined. The germline gives CDR1 SGDLS, CDR2 YYNGEE. The length of the CDR3 is 14 residues. With 1 base removed from V and 4 bases from J, the gap between germline ends came to 11 bases. The CDR3: CASSVWATGTEAFF. The DNA for the CDR3 is TGTGCCAGCAGCGTATGGGCCACGGGCACTGAAGCTTTCTTT.

The chain uses TRBV6-6 and TRBJ1-4; D call uncertain. V lost 1 base, J lost 7 bases, and 16 bases lay in between. CDR3 size: 16 residues. Germline V gives CDR1 MNHNY, CDR2 SVGAGI (reference sequence). DNA of the CDR3: TGTGCCAGCAGTTACTTAGAGGGAAGGTTGGGTGAAAAACTGTTTTTT. Amino acids: CASSYLEGRLGEKLFF.

This clonotype was observed a handful of times. The chain joins TRBV6-1 to TRBJ1-6; tentatively, D is TRBD1 (5 bases). Trimming left V 2 bases short and J 9 bases short, with 20 bases between. The CDR3 has 17 residues. Germline V gives CDR1 MNHNS, CDR2 SASEGT. DNA for the CDR3: TGTGCCAGCAGTGAACGCAGGGCCTTGTCGAGGGGTTCACCCCTCCACTTT. Encoded protein: CASSERRALSRGSPLHF.

This clonotype was detected only once. This chain connects TRBV6-6 to TRBJ2-7; TRBD2 matches 15 bases. After removal of 5 bases from V and 2 bases from J, the junction contained 7 bases not matched to a gene. The CDR3 extends over 17 amino acids. Germline V gene data show CDR1 as MNHNY and CDR2 as SVGAGI (reference sequence). DNA of the CDR3: TGTGCCAGCAGTCCCGGGACTAGCGGGGGGAGAGCCTACGAGCAGTACTTC. It specifies CASSPGTSGGRAYEQYF.

This clonotype occurred a few times. The V and J genes are TRBV12-3 or TRBV12-4 and TRBJ2-3; 7 bases agree with TRBD2. The CDR3 covers 18 residues. J lost 2 bases, V lost 5 bases, and 16 bases had no gene match. The CDR3 region is CASSPNRLALAHTDTQYF. As DNA, the CDR3 is TGTGCCAGCAGTCCTAACCGACTAGCCCTAGCGCACACAGATACGCAGTATTTT.

The V and J genes are TRBV12-3 or TRBV12-4 and TRBJ2-3; D perhaps matches TRBD1 (5 bases). The CDR3 loop spans 18 amino acids. V was shortened by 3 bases and J by 8 bases, with 27 bases between the two germline ends. The CDR3 DNA sequence: TGTGCCAGCAGTTTCAACAAGACCTACTCGGGCCGCAGGGTTACGCAGTATTTT. Translated: CASSFNKTYSGRRVTQYF.

This clonotype was seen once. The rearrangement joins TRBV29-1 to TRBJ1-2, with a possible D match to TRBD1 (5 bases). This CDR3 has 11 residues. Germline V gives CDR1 SQVTM, CDR2 ANQGSEA. The V end was cut by 7 bases, the J end by 8 bases, with 14 bases between. This chain's CDR3 is CSARRGKGYTF. CDR3 nucleotides: TGCAGCGCCCGGCGGGGGAAGGGCTACACCTTC.

Notes on this clonotype: This may arise from a read error, as a much more abundant clone is one base away. The CDR3 region has the DNA TGCAGCGTTGTCGGCGAGGTTAGGGACTATGGCTACACCTTC. It translates to CSVVGEVRDYGYTF. The chain recombines TRBV29-1 with TRBJ1-2; D is uncertain. This CDR3 contains 14 residues. V lost 4 bases, J lost 3 bases, and 15 bases lay in between. In germline, CDR1 is SQVTM, CDR2 ANQGSEA.

This chain connects TRBV5-1 to TRBJ1-1; the match to TRBD1 covers 9 bases. The CDR3 consists of 13 residues. The V gene end was trimmed by 4 bases and the J gene end by 10 bases; junction bases not matched to a gene: 8. The germline CDR1 and CDR2 sequences are SGHRS and YFSETQ. The CDR3 spells CASSPGQGPGAFF. CDR3 nucleotides: TGCGCCAGCAGCCCGGGACAGGGCCCGGGAGCTTTCTTT. The full variable domain, its missing parts supplied by reference TRBV5-1 and TRBJ1-1, is KAGVTQTPRYLIKTRGQQVTLSCSPISGHRSVSWYQQTPGQGLQFLFEYFSETQRNKGNFPGRFSGRQFSNSRSEMNVSTLELGDSALYLCASSPGQGPGAFFGQGTRLTVV.

Note on this clonotype: Mismatch with germline at one junction end may stem from a read error. The chain is built from TRBV4-2 and TRBJ2-7; 13 nucleotides agree with TRBD2. The CDR3 sequence is 20 residues long. Germline loops: CDR1 LGHNA, CDR2 YNFKEQ. CDR3 in DNA: TGTGCTAGCAGCGACATCGCAGCGGGACTAGCGGGACCGAAAGCCTACGAGCAGTACTTC. Its protein is CASSDIAAGLAGPKAYEQYF.

The chain carries TRBV25-1 and TRBJ2-5; the match to TRBD1 covers 7 bases. CDR1 and CDR2 from the germline V gene are MGHDK and SYGVNS. V dropped 5 bases and J dropped 5; count of bases not matched to a gene: 14. The CDR3 totals 16 residues. This CDR3 is CASSSRDRNPGETQYF. The CDR3 nucleotides are TGTGCCAGCAGTAGTCGGGACAGAAATCCTGGGGAGACCCAGTACTTC.